These T cell receptor beta chains were read from a single sample in a study of T cell responses to AZD1222 COVID-19 vaccine. Here immunoSEQ multiplex PCR was the method, and the copy in TCRdb shows in-frame clones only, minus some. The sample holds 140,000 to 150,000 clones; 80% to 90% are singletons and the top ten take 4.5% to 6%. This material consisted of peripheral blood, taken on day 0 of AZD1222 vaccination. The receptors stem from an adult in good health. CDR3s leave out the opening cysteine and the closing phenylalanine or tryptophan.

j_gene: TRBJ1-2
v_gene: TRBV28
CDR3aa: ASSLGGSNYGYT

j_gene: TRBJ1-1
v_gene: TRBV4-3
CDR3aa: ASSLLRGAGTEAF

j_gene: TRBJ1-4
v_gene: TRBV7-8
CDR3aa: ASSFRQGEKLF

j_gene: TRBJ1-2
v_gene: TRBV10-3
CDR3aa: AIRDGTFYGYT

j_gene: TRBJ2-3
v_gene: TRBV28
CDR3aa: AVNRGLHLSTDTQY

j_gene: TRBJ2-6
v_gene: TRBV21-1
CDR3aa: ASGGDRGSGANVLT

j_gene: TRBJ1-4
v_gene: TRBV4-3
CDR3aa: ASSLTGTTNEKLF

j_gene: TRBJ1-6
v_gene: TRBV4-3
CDR3aa: ASSQEGQGNNSPLH

j_gene: TRBJ2-7
v_gene: TRBV28
CDR3aa: ASSFSREQY

j_gene: TRBJ1-1
v_gene: TRBV19
CDR3aa: ASNEGYQNTEAF

j_gene: TRBJ1-5
v_gene: TRBV18
CDR3aa: ASSPTTRGRNQPQH

j_gene: TRBJ2-5
v_gene: TRBV7-3
CDR3aa: ASSAFGRGMKETQY

j_gene: TRBJ1-2
v_gene: TRBV11-2
CDR3aa: ASSPTGYGYT

j_gene: TRBJ2-5
v_gene: TRBV2
CDR3aa: ASSELEAGETQY

j_gene: TRBJ2-7
v_gene: TRBV7-2
CDR3aa: ASSLMGGGAGEAYEQY

j_gene: TRBJ2-1
v_gene: TRBV4-2
CDR3aa: ASSQDLGYRNEQF

j_gene: TRBJ2-7
v_gene: TRBV6-6
CDR3aa: ASSYRQESYEQY

j_gene: TRBJ1-4
v_gene: TRBV19
CDR3aa: ASSAGQGIEKLF

j_gene: TRBJ1-6
v_gene: TRBV7-2
CDR3aa: ASSLYGTDTYNSPLH

j_gene: TRBJ2-3
v_gene: TRBV4-3
CDR3aa: ASSQAITSGRADTQY

j_gene: TRBJ1-1
v_gene: TRBV19
CDR3aa: ASRGQGKGTEAF

j_gene: TRBJ1-1
v_gene: TRBV5-4
CDR3aa: ASSLYLDTEAF

j_gene: TRBJ1-2
v_gene: TRBV19
CDR3aa: ASKGRREGYGYT

j_gene: TRBJ2-7
v_gene: TRBV19
CDR3aa: ASSMLPPHEQY

j_gene: TRBJ2-3
v_gene: TRBV5-4
CDR3aa: ASSLDATPRDTQY

j_gene: TRBJ2-1
v_gene: TRBV18
CDR3aa: ASSAGTSAYNEQF

j_gene: TRBJ1-1
v_gene: TRBV6-5
CDR3aa: ASMRGFYGNTEAF

j_gene: TRBJ2-7
v_gene: TRBV13
CDR3aa: ASSLGGGRSYEQY

j_gene: TRBJ2-5
v_gene: TRBV7-3
CDR3aa: ASSLRPGSIQETQY

j_gene: TRBJ2-2
v_gene: TRBV7-2
CDR3aa: ASSLGAGTGELF

j_gene: TRBJ2-7
v_gene: TRBV28
CDR3aa: ASSLWGPVREQY